The present entry profiles one T cell receptor beta chain with its context. Germline assignment: CDR1 SGHDN and CDR2 FVKESK. The CDR3 has 15 residues. V dropped 6 bases and J dropped 6; count of bases not matched to a gene: 9. Here immunoSEQ multiplex PCR was the method, and the copy in TCRdb shows in-frame clones only, minus some. This sample carries about 86,000 clones, 88% of them seen once, and the ten largest clones take 5.5% to 7%. No infections or other immune events were documented during collection. The data originate from a study of identifying expanded T cells in peripheral blood. The V and J genes are TRBV14 and TRBJ2-2; 8 bases fit TRBD2. This clonotype originated in a person aged 18-70 years in good health. The sample was blood. Here the CDR3 reads CASRATGTRAGELFF. The CDR3 DNA is TGTGCCAGCAGGGCAACCGGGACTAGGGCCGGGGAGCTGTTTTTT. Looking up the rest from reference TRBV14 and TRBJ2-2 gives the full variable domain: EAGVTQFPSHSVIEKGQTVTLRCDPISGHDNLYWYRRVMGKEIKFLLHFVKESKQDESGMPNNRFLAERTGGTYSTLKVQPAELEDSGVYFCASRATGTRAGELFFGEGSRLTVL.